These T cell receptor beta chains were read from a single sample in a study of early T cells in non-severe SARS-CoV-2 infection. TCRdb used MiXCR to reprocess the 5' RACE reads, holding one entry per CDR3 protein. The data contain around 61,000 distinct CDR3 sequences, about a tenth of them singletons. Sequencing was performed on whole blood. These receptors all come from an adult who was a healthcare worker with PCR-confirmed SARS-CoV-2 infection or an uninfected control (not recorded which). Both conserved end residues are part of each CDR3. D genes are given only for firm matches. Size is omitted from some rows. Given values are once, few, many or a class for expanded clones.

j_gene: TRBJ2-7; abundance: many; v_gene: TRBV18; d_gene: TRBD1; CDR3nt: TGTGCCAGCTCGCCAGGGGGCTACGAGCAGTACTTC; CDR3aa: CASSPGGYEQYF
j_gene: TRBJ1-1; abundance: many; v_gene: TRBV18; d_gene: .; CDR3nt: TGTGCCAGCTCACCTCCCCGGACGGGAATGAACACTGAAGCTTTCTTT; CDR3aa: CASSPPRTGMNTEAFF
j_gene: TRBJ2-1; abundance: many; v_gene: TRBV5-6; d_gene: .; CDR3nt: TGTGCCAGCAGCGACAATGGTGGGTACTACAATGAGCAGTTCTTC; CDR3aa: CASSDNGGYYNEQFF
j_gene: TRBJ2-5; abundance: many; v_gene: TRBV6-1; d_gene: TRBD2; CDR3nt: TGTGCCAGCAAGCAACTAGCGGGGTACCAAGAGACCCAGTACTTC; CDR3aa: CASKQLAGYQETQYF
j_gene: TRBJ2-7; abundance: many; v_gene: TRBV3-1; d_gene: TRBD1; CDR3nt: TGTGCCAGCAGCCAAGTCTGGGACAGTACCTACGAGCAGTACTTC; CDR3aa: CASSQVWDSTYEQYF
j_gene: TRBJ1-1; abundance: .; v_gene: TRBV5-1; d_gene: .; CDR3nt: TGCGCCAGCAGCTTCTCGGGGAGCCAGGGTGAAGCTTTCTTT; CDR3aa: CASSFSGSQGEAFF
j_gene: TRBJ2-1; abundance: many; v_gene: TRBV29-1; d_gene: .; CDR3nt: TGCAGCGTTGCGAGGGGGGAAGAGCAGTTCTTC; CDR3aa: CSVARGEEQFF
j_gene: TRBJ2-2; abundance: many; v_gene: TRBV3-1; d_gene: TRBD1; CDR3nt: TGTGCCAGCAGCCAAGTAACAGGGGTCGGGGAGCTGTTTTTT; CDR3aa: CASSQVTGVGELFF
j_gene: TRBJ2-1; abundance: many; v_gene: TRBV3-1; d_gene: TRBD1; CDR3nt: TGTGCCAGCAGCCAAGTCGGGACCGGGACAGGGGGCGATGAGCAGTTCTTC; CDR3aa: CASSQVGTGTGGDEQFF
j_gene: TRBJ2-2; abundance: many; v_gene: TRBV19; d_gene: .; CDR3nt: TGTGCCAGTAGTCCTAGCTTTAACACCGGGGAGCTGTTTTTT; CDR3aa: CASSPSFNTGELFF
j_gene: TRBJ2-5; abundance: few; v_gene: TRBV7-2; d_gene: .; CDR3nt: TGTGCCAGCAGCTCACCCTTGGAGACCCAGTACTTC; CDR3aa: CASSSPLETQYF
j_gene: TRBJ2-5; abundance: many; v_gene: TRBV30; d_gene: .; CDR3nt: TGTGCTACTGATCCCGGGTTGGGAAAGACCCAGTACTTC; CDR3aa: CATDPGLGKTQYF
j_gene: TRBJ2-2; abundance: .; v_gene: TRBV7-9; d_gene: .; CDR3nt: TGTGCCAGCAGCCGCACACTGGGGACACCTCTTTTCAACACCGGGGAGCTGTTTTTT; CDR3aa: CASSRTLGTPLFNTGELFF
j_gene: TRBJ1-2; abundance: many; v_gene: TRBV20-1; d_gene: TRBD1; CDR3nt: TGCAGTGCTAGTAGGACAGGGGGTGGCTACACCTTC; CDR3aa: CSASRTGGGYTF
j_gene: TRBJ1-6; abundance: many; v_gene: TRBV7-3; d_gene: .; CDR3nt: TGTGCCAGCAGCTTAACTGGACCTGGGCATAATTCACCCCTCCACTTT; CDR3aa: CASSLTGPGHNSPLHF
j_gene: TRBJ2-3; abundance: many; v_gene: TRBV7-9; d_gene: .; CDR3nt: TGTGCCAGCAGCGACGACGGGGGTCGCACAGATACGCAGTATTTT; CDR3aa: CASSDDGGRTDTQYF
j_gene: TRBJ2-3; abundance: many; v_gene: TRBV5-4; d_gene: .; CDR3nt: TGTGCCAGCAGCGGACACCTTATCACAGATACGCAGTATTTT; CDR3aa: CASSGHLITDTQYF
j_gene: TRBJ2-3; abundance: .; v_gene: TRBV5-1; d_gene: TRBD1; CDR3nt: TGCGCCAGCAGCTCGGGACAGGGGAGGGGCACAGATACGCAGTATTTT; CDR3aa: CASSSGQGRGTDTQYF
j_gene: TRBJ1-4; abundance: many; v_gene: TRBV3-1; d_gene: .; CDR3nt: TGTGCCAGCAGCCAAGGACAACTTAAGCATGAAAAACTGTTTTTT; CDR3aa: CASSQGQLKHEKLFF
j_gene: TRBJ1-2; abundance: many; v_gene: TRBV30; d_gene: TRBD1; CDR3nt: TGTGCCTGGAGTGTACAGGAGGGGACAGTAGCTCTCTATGGCTACACCTTC; CDR3aa: CAWSVQEGTVALYGYTF
j_gene: TRBJ2-7; abundance: .; v_gene: TRBV7-2; d_gene: .; CDR3nt: TGTGCCAGCAGCTTAAACCAGGGACTGGAGCAGTACTTC; CDR3aa: CASSLNQGLEQYF
j_gene: TRBJ2-3; abundance: many; v_gene: TRBV29-1; d_gene: .; CDR3nt: TGCAGCGCGACAGAGCACCCTACAGATACGCAGTATTTT; CDR3aa: CSATEHPTDTQYF
j_gene: TRBJ2-1; abundance: .; v_gene: TRBV20-1; d_gene: TRBD2; CDR3nt: TGCAGTGCTAGCGGTAGCGGGGCCAATGAGCAGTTCTTC; CDR3aa: CSASGSGANEQFF
j_gene: TRBJ2-1; abundance: few; v_gene: TRBV20-1; d_gene: TRBD2; CDR3nt: TGCAGTGCAACAACTCTGGGACTAGCGGGGGTCTACAATGAGCAGTTCTTC; CDR3aa: CSATTLGLAGVYNEQFF
j_gene: TRBJ2-3; abundance: many; v_gene: TRBV11-2; d_gene: .; CDR3nt: TGTGCCAGCAGCTTACTGGGACGGGGCAGCACAGATACGCAGTATTTT; CDR3aa: CASSLLGRGSTDTQYF
j_gene: TRBJ2-7; abundance: .; v_gene: TRBV20-1; d_gene: .; CDR3nt: TGCAGTGCTAGGGCCCCCTCCTACGAGCAGTACTTC; CDR3aa: CSARAPSYEQYF
j_gene: TRBJ2-4; abundance: many; v_gene: TRBV15; d_gene: .; CDR3nt: TGTGCACACACCGCCCGGGGCTCAGCTAAAAACATTCAGTACTTC; CDR3aa: CAHTARGSAKNIQYF
j_gene: TRBJ2-5; abundance: .; v_gene: TRBV5-1; d_gene: TRBD2; CDR3nt: TGCGCCAGCAGCTTTGGAGCGGGGGGGGACGAGACCCAGTACTTC; CDR3aa: CASSFGAGGDETQYF
j_gene: TRBJ1-1; abundance: few; v_gene: TRBV29-1; d_gene: TRBD1; CDR3nt: TGCAGCGTTGAGGGGGGACAGGTGAACACTGAAGCTTTCTTT; CDR3aa: CSVEGGQVNTEAFF
j_gene: TRBJ2-1; abundance: many; v_gene: TRBV7-9; d_gene: .; CDR3nt: TGTGCCACGGGCCTAGCGATAGGGGAGCAGTTCTTC; CDR3aa: CATGLAIGEQFF
j_gene: TRBJ2-1; abundance: many; v_gene: TRBV4-3; d_gene: TRBD2; CDR3nt: TGCGCCAGCAGCCAAGATCGGACTAGTAGCAATGAGCAGTTCTTC; CDR3aa: CASSQDRTSSNEQFF
j_gene: TRBJ1-1; abundance: .; v_gene: TRBV7-9; d_gene: .; CDR3nt: TGTGCCAGCAACCCAATAAGGGGATCGTCTGAAGCTTTCTTT; CDR3aa: CASNPIRGSSEAFF
j_gene: TRBJ2-1; abundance: many; v_gene: TRBV7-9; d_gene: .; CDR3nt: TGTGCCAGCAGCCCAAGTTGGGACGTCCCAAGCTCCTACAATGAGCAGTTCTTC; CDR3aa: CASSPSWDVPSSYNEQFF
j_gene: TRBJ2-1; abundance: many; v_gene: TRBV20-1; d_gene: TRBD2; CDR3nt: TGCAGTGCTGGAGTAGCGGGGGAGGACAATGAGCAGTTCTTC; CDR3aa: CSAGVAGEDNEQFF
j_gene: TRBJ2-2; abundance: few; v_gene: TRBV6-2/TRBV6-3; d_gene: TRBD2; CDR3nt: TGTGCCAGCAGTTCTTCCGGGACTAGCGGGGAGAGGACCGGGGAGCTGTTTTTT; CDR3aa: CASSSSGTSGERTGELFF
j_gene: TRBJ1-6; abundance: many; v_gene: TRBV4-3; d_gene: .; CDR3nt: TGCGCCAGCAGCTTCACAGAGGGAAATTCACCCCTCCACTTT; CDR3aa: CASSFTEGNSPLHF